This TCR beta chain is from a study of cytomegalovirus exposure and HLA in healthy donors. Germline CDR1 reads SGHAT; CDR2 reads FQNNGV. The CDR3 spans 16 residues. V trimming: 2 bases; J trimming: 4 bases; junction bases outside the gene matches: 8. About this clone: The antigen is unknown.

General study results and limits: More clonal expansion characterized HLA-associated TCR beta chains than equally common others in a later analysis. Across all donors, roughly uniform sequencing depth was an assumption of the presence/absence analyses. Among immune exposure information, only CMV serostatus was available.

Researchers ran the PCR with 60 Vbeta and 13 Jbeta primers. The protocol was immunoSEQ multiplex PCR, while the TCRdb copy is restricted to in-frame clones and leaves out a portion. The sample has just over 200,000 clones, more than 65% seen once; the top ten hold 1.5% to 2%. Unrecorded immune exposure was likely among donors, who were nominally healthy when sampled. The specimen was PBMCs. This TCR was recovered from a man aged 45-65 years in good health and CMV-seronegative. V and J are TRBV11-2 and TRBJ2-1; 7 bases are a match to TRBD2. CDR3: CASSLITGGKYNEQFF. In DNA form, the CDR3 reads TGTGCCAGCAGCTTAATAACGGGAGGAAAGTACAATGAGCAGTTCTTC.